These 23 T cell receptor beta chains were sequenced from one sample in a study of T-cell memory formation after mild COVID-19. MiXCR, applied by TCRdb to the 5' RACE reads, yields one record per CDR3 protein. The table lists roughly 80,000 distinct CDR3 sequences, 25% of them singletons. Sequencing was done on a sample of PBMCs or a T cell subset sorted from them (not recorded which). The receptors come from a man aged 18 to 30 who had mild COVID-19 (a few samples of this study predate the infection). Cell type and time point are not known.

The chain is built from TRBV7-2 and TRBJ2-3; TRBD2 matches 16 bases. The CDR3 spans 17 residues. Trimming at V came to 4 bases and at J to 2 bases, leaving 3 bases not matched to a gene. In germline, CDR1 is SGHTA, CDR2 FQGNSA. CDR3 sequence: CASSSGLAGGDTDTQYF. DNA of the CDR3: TGTGCCAGCAGCTCGGGACTAGCGGGGGGGGACACAGATACGCAGTATTTT.

The table lists this clonotype with a few counts. V gene TRBV15 combines with J gene TRBJ1-2; D is unclear. The CDR3 runs 14 residues. Germline lookup yields CDR1 LNHNV and CDR2 YYDKDF (reference sequence). V shed 5 bases and J shed 5 bases, with 15 bases lying between them. The CDR3 sequence: CATSSLASSYGYTF. CDR3 nucleotides: TGTGCCACCAGCTCCCTGGCCAGCAGTTATGGCTACACCTTC.

This clonotype turned up a few times. The chain employs TRBV3-1 and TRBJ1-2; D is unresolved. This CDR3 spans 14 amino acids. The germline CDR1 and CDR2 sequences are LGHDT and YNNKEL (reference sequence). Deletions cut 4 bases from V and 3 bases from J, with 12 bases between. The CDR3 nucleotides read TGTGCCAGCAGCCCTCCGGGAGGACACTATGGCTACACCTTC. Its translation: CASSPPGGHYGYTF.

This sequence joins TRBV7-9 and TRBJ2-5; D might be TRBD1 or TRBD2, each matching 5 bases. The CDR3 runs 16 residues. In germline, CDR1 is SEHNR, CDR2 FQNEAQ (reference sequence). Trimming took 0 bases from V and 3 from J, leaving 14 bases between them. Here the CDR3 reads CASSLAARDGEETQYF. CDR3 nucleotides: TGTGCCAGCAGCTTAGCGGCACGGGACGGGGAAGAGACCCAGTACTTC.

The chain combines TRBV7-9 with TRBJ2-1, with TRBD1 matching over 10 bases. The V and J ends lost 2 bases and 8 bases, in that order; junction bases with no gene match: 21. Per the germline V gene, CDR1 is SEHNR and CDR2 is FQNEAQ (reference sequence). The CDR3 runs 20 residues. CDR3 sequence: CASSLSFDSRRDRGLDEQFF. Here the CDR3 DNA reads TGTGCCAGCAGCTTAAGCTTTGATTCGCGTAGGGACAGGGGCCTCGATGAGCAGTTCTTC.

V gene TRBV5-1 combines with J gene TRBJ2-1; 11 nucleotides agree with TRBD2. Germline V gene lookup returns CDR1 SGHRS and CDR2 YFSETQ. The CDR3 contains 17 residues. V trimming: 5 bases; J trimming: 5 bases; junction bases outside the gene matches: 12. The CDR3 region is CASSYLLTSGEDNEQFF. CDR3 coding DNA: TGCGCCAGCAGTTATCTGCTGACTAGCGGGGAAGACAATGAGCAGTTCTTC.

This clonotype was seen a handful of times. The chain joins TRBV10-3 to TRBJ1-1; no firm D call. This CDR3 is 15 amino acids long. Germline values: CDR1 ENHRY, CDR2 SYGVKD. V was trimmed by 7 bases and J by 1 base, leaving 16 bases between them. CDR3 amino acids: CAITGPGRRNTEAFF. DNA for the CDR3: TGTGCCATCACCGGCCCTGGACGGAGGAACACTGAAGCTTTCTTT.

This clonotype has just a few counts. The chain links TRBV6-6 to TRBJ1-1, with D unclear. Germline V CDR1 and CDR2: MNHNY, SVGAGI (reference sequence). With 2 bases removed from V and 2 bases from J, the gap between germline ends came to 9 bases. The CDR3 sequence is 14 residues long. CDR3 residues: CASSYRDPNTEAFF. Here the CDR3 DNA reads TGTGCCAGCAGTTACAGGGATCCAAACACTGAAGCTTTCTTT.

The chain has TRBV7-8 and TRBJ2-1, with D perhaps TRBD1 or TRBD2 (5 bases each). Trimming left V 5 bases short and J 6 bases short, with 17 bases between. Germline-derived CDR1 and CDR2 are SGHVS and FQNEAQ. This CDR3 region has 15 residues. In nucleotides, the CDR3 is TGTGCCAGCAGCGAGGGTCGTCGTAGGGGCAATGAGCAGTTCTTC. Protein sequence: CASSEGRRRGNEQFF. Together with reference TRBV7-8 and TRBJ2-1, the CDR3 gives the full variable domain: GAGVSQSPRYKVAKRGQDVALRCDPISGHVSLFWYQQALGQGPEFLTYFQNEAQLDKSGLPSDRFFAERPEGSVSTLKIQRTQQEDSAVYLCASSEGRRRGNEQFFGPGTRLTVL.

This clonotype was counted a few times. The chain has TRBV5-6 and TRBJ2-7; 8 nucleotides agree with TRBD1. CDR1 SGHDT and CDR2 YYEEEE come from the germline V gene. The CDR3 runs 14 residues. V trimming: 3 bases; J trimming: 3 bases; junction bases outside the gene matches: 5. The CDR3: CASSSTGANYEQYF. CDR3 nucleotide sequence: TGTGCCAGCAGCTCGACAGGGGCGAACTACGAGCAGTACTTC.

The chain combines TRBV6-2 or TRBV6-3 with TRBJ2-2; no firm D call. From germline, CDR1 is MNHEY and CDR2 SVGEGT. Trimming took 8 bases from V and 1 from J, leaving 8 bases between them. This CDR3 comprises 13 residues. Here the CDR3 DNA reads TGTGCCAGCGCTGGCGGGAACACCGGGGAGCTGTTTTTT. Translating it yields CASAGGNTGELFF.

J is TRBJ2-3 and V is TRBV7-9, with a weak D call TRBD2 (6 bases). CDR1 is SEHNR and CDR2 is FQNEAQ in the germline V gene (reference sequence). Deletions cut 11 bases from V and 3 bases from J, with 24 bases between. The CDR3 has 16 amino acids. The CDR3 DNA is TGTGCCGGCGGCCGAGGAGGGCCAGCCGGAACAGATACGCAGTATTTT. The encoded protein is CAGGRGGPAGTDTQYF. The full variable domain, completed using reference TRBV7-9 and TRBJ2-3, is DTGVSQNPRHKITKRGQNVTFRCDPISEHNRLYWYRQTLGQGPEFLTYFQNEAQLEKSRLLSDRFSAERPKGSFSTLEIQRTEQGDSAMYLCAGGRGGPAGTDTQYFGPGTRLTVL.

This chain joins TRBV27 and TRBJ2-3, with D possibly matching TRBD1 (6 bases). The CDR3 length is 14 residues. V lost 5 bases to trimming and J lost 3 bases, with 12 bases between them. The germline CDR1 and CDR2 sequences are MNHEY and SMNVEV (reference sequence). Here the CDR3 reads CASSGGSGTDTQYF. DNA of the CDR3: TGTGCCAGCAGTGGGGGCAGTGGGACAGATACGCAGTATTTT.

The rearrangement joins TRBV7-9 to TRBJ2-5, with 12 bases aligning to TRBD2. The CDR3 spans 15 residues. CDR1 is SEHNR, CDR2 FQNEAQ, per germline (reference sequence). Germline trimming cut 7 bases from V and 4 bases from J; bases unmatched to any gene: 7. The DNA for the CDR3 is TGTGCCAGCACCGTACTAGCGGGGGGTCGAGAGACCCAGTACTTC. Protein product: CASTVLAGGRETQYF.

There are a few counts of this clonotype. The rearrangement joins TRBV29-1 to TRBJ2-2, with TRBD1 matching over 7 bases. The trim removed 6 bases at V and 4 bases at J, leaving 8 bases unmatched. This CDR3 is built from 14 residues. Looked up from germline, CDR1 is SQVTM and CDR2 is ANQGSEA. The CDR3 region has the DNA TGCAGCGTCCAAGAGACAGGGCTCACCGGGGAGCTGTTTTTT. Translated, it gives CSVQETGLTGELFF.

CDR3 bases: TGTGCCACCAGTGATTTAGCGGGGGGGCACGATGAGCAGTTCTTC. This codes for CATSDLAGGHDEQFF. The rearrangement links TRBV24-1 to TRBJ2-1; 10 nucleotides align to TRBD2. The CDR3 is 15 amino acids. Looked up from germline, CDR1 is KGHDR and CDR2 is SFDVKD. The ends lost 1 base at V and 8 bases at J; junction bases unmatched: 4.

The chain employs TRBV4-3 and TRBJ1-5; possibly TRBD1 for D (5 bases). CDR3 size: 14 residues. Per the germline V gene, CDR1 is LGHNA and CDR2 is YSLEER. Deletions cut 0 bases from V and 6 bases from J, with 9 bases between. The CDR3 loop is CASSQDGGGQPQHF. The DNA of the CDR3 is TGCGCCAGCAGCCAAGATGGGGGGGGTCAGCCCCAGCATTTT.

In this sample, this clonotype turned up a few times. The chain links TRBV7-8 to TRBJ2-7; TRBD1 agrees at 11 bases. The CDR3 has 15 residues. Germline CDR1 and CDR2: SGHVS and FQNEAQ. J was trimmed by 1 base and V by 6 bases; bases with no gene match: 5. CDR3 nucleotide sequence: TGTGCCAGCAGATTCCGGGACAGGGGGTCCTACGAGCAGTACTTC. It yields the protein CASRFRDRGSYEQYF. The full variable domain, its missing parts supplied by reference TRBV7-8 and TRBJ2-7, is GAGVSQSPRYKVAKRGQDVALRCDPISGHVSLFWYQQALGQGPEFLTYFQNEAQLDKSGLPSDRFFAERPEGSVSTLKIQRTQQEDSAVYLCASRFRDRGSYEQYFGPGTRLTVT.

The genes are TRBV7-9 and TRBJ1-1; D is unclear. The germline V gene encodes CDR1 SEHNR and CDR2 FQNEAQ (reference sequence). CDR3 size: 13 residues. Between the trimmed V and J ends, which lost 2 bases and 3 bases, there was a span of 7 bases. The CDR3 is CASSLRDYTEAFF. CDR3 DNA: TGTGCCAGCAGCTTACGGGATTACACTGAAGCTTTCTTT.

This clonotype has only a few counts. The V call is TRBV9, the J call TRBJ2-2; 8 nucleotides align to TRBD1. This CDR3 has 16 residues. Germline V CDR1 and CDR2: SGDLS, YYNGEE. The V gene end was trimmed by 0 bases and the J gene end by 6 bases; junction bases not matched to a gene: 7. CDR3 amino acids: CASSVDQGALAGELFF. In DNA form, the CDR3 reads TGTGCCAGCAGCGTAGACCAGGGGGCTCTGGCCGGGGAGCTGTTTTTT.

The rearrangement uses TRBV4-3 and TRBJ2-7; 10 bases are shared with TRBD2. CDR3 length: 16 residues. Germline values: CDR1 LGHNA, CDR2 YSLEER. V was clipped by 0 bases and J by 6 bases; unmatched bases: 8. CDR3 nucleotide sequence: TGCGCCAGCAGCCAAGATGTTTCGGGACTAGCGATCGAGCAGTACTTC. Amino acids: CASSQDVSGLAIEQYF.

Only a few counts were recorded for this clonotype. In DNA form, the CDR3 reads TGCAGTGCTAGCCCGACGGGCCAGGGCGGAAACACCATATATTTT. Amino acid sequence: CSASPTGQGGNTIYF. The chain combines TRBV20-1 with TRBJ1-3; TRBD1 might be the D (5 bases). V lost 3 bases to trimming and J lost 4 bases, with 16 bases between them. From germline, CDR1 is DFQATT and CDR2 SNEGSKA (reference sequence). The CDR3 totals 15 residues.

In this sample, this clonotype turned up a few times. The J gene is TRBJ1-1, the V gene TRBV11-1; D is uncertain. This CDR3 has 13 residues. Trimming shortened V by 5 bases and J by 4 bases, and 11 bases separated the two germline ends. Germline V gene lookup returns CDR1 SGHAT and CDR2 FQDESV (reference sequence). CDR3: CASSSLPGTEAFF. The CDR3 DNA reads TGTGCCAGCAGCAGCCTACCCGGCACTGAAGCTTTCTTT.